This section outlines one T cell receptor beta chain sequence together with its context. Looked up from germline, CDR1 is SGHRS and CDR2 is YFSETQ. CDR3 size: 13 residues. V gave up 5 bases and J gave up 2 bases, with 10 bases separating them. TCRdb's table, derived via immunoSEQ multiplex PCR, lists solely in-frame clones and lacks some. The sample has about 280,000 clones, approximately 86% seen once; the top ten hold around 14%. This sample was taken from a study of blood T cell repertoires in COVID-19. This clonotype was sampled from a woman in her seventies with COVID-19, enrolled during active disease. The chain carries TRBV5-1 and TRBJ2-5, with a tentative D call TRBD1 (5 bases). Sequencing input: peripheral blood. The CDR3 here is CASRQEIQETQYF. CDR3 nucleotide sequence: TGCGCCAGCAGACAGGAGATACAAGAGACCCAGTACTTC.